These T cell receptor beta chains were read from a single sample in a study of blood T cells in healthy people across ages. TCRdb independently ran MiXCR on the 5' RACE reads; one entry per CDR3 protein. The data contain a few hundred thousand distinct CDR3 sequences, 45% to 60% of them singletons. Sequenced input: blood. Receptors originate from a man aged 55 to 70 in good health. The CDR3 runs from the conserved cysteine through the conserved F or W. Not all rows give a size; the values are once, few, many and, for expanded clones, a class.

j_call clone_size v_call cdr3_aa
TRBJ1-6 - TRBV20-1 CSARDEGYNSPLHF
TRBJ1-2 few TRBV6-5 CASSYIGAGPNYGYTF
TRBJ2-1 - TRBV2 CASNSGGPNEQFF
TRBJ2-5 few TRBV7-3 CASSLTGHGEETQYF
TRBJ2-2 - TRBV12-3/TRBV12-4 CASTSRGQTGELFF
TRBJ2-1 once TRBV20-1 CSALRLAGSYNEQFF
TRBJ1-2 - TRBV20-1 CSAEQDVVGLYGYTF
TRBJ2-7 many TRBV20-1 CSASRGGELYEQYF
TRBJ2-5 few TRBV27 CASRTTVRETQYF
TRBJ2-7 few TRBV7-2 CASSPLSYPNEQYF
TRBJ2-2 - TRBV20-1 CSASGTQGTGELFF
TRBJ2-3 - TRBV4-3 CASSQAPQGDTQYF
TRBJ2-7 once TRBV27 CASSPPGVNYEQYF
TRBJ2-5 - TRBV29-1 CSVDKGGETQYF
TRBJ1-6 - TRBV7-2 CASSQRQTSPPHF
TRBJ1-4 - TRBV25-1 CASSEGTANEKLFF
TRBJ2-1 - TRBV24-1 CATSGDRGFYNEQFF
TRBJ2-1 - TRBV25-1 CASSDTAGPLGGEQFF
TRBJ2-5 few TRBV28 CASSFGGGKRQETQYF
TRBJ1-1 - TRBV6-1 CASSEDPGYTEAFF
TRBJ2-5 - TRBV18 CASSPVRQGGETQYF
TRBJ2-1 - TRBV24-1 CATSDYGTQFF
TRBJ2-3 - TRBV30 CAWSPGDQISTDTQYF
- - TRBV20-1 CSAHIGGGPRETQYF
TRBJ2-4 - TRBV7-2 CASSLASGGAGAKNIQYF
TRBJ2-7 - TRBV20-1 CSARAASGTGEQYF
TRBJ2-1 once TRBV5-1 CASSPRLAGVREGKFF
TRBJ2-7 - TRBV30 CAWSVIGSRTYEQYF
TRBJ2-6 many TRBV7-2 CASRRAGTGVPGANVLTF
TRBJ1-1 - TRBV20-1 CSARGRRVGEAFF
TRBJ1-2 - TRBV7-8 CASSPRPLGGYTF
TRBJ2-5 - TRBV5-1 CASSREGGVQETQYF
TRBJ2-1 - TRBV3-1 CASSQVDNEQFF
TRBJ2-5 few TRBV6-2/TRBV6-3 CASKFGTTGETQYF
TRBJ2-7 - TRBV30 CAWRLTSGGLSYEQYF
- - TRBV24-1 CATSDDDRGVETQYF
TRBJ1-1 few TRBV18 CASSPRTGNTEAFF
TRBJ2-3 few TRBV4-2 CASSQYREITDTQYF
- - TRBV6-5 CASSFIAGADNEQYF
TRBJ2-7 many TRBV11-2 CASSPSGISSYEQYF
TRBJ2-7 few TRBV5-1 CASSYNQAGQGEQYF